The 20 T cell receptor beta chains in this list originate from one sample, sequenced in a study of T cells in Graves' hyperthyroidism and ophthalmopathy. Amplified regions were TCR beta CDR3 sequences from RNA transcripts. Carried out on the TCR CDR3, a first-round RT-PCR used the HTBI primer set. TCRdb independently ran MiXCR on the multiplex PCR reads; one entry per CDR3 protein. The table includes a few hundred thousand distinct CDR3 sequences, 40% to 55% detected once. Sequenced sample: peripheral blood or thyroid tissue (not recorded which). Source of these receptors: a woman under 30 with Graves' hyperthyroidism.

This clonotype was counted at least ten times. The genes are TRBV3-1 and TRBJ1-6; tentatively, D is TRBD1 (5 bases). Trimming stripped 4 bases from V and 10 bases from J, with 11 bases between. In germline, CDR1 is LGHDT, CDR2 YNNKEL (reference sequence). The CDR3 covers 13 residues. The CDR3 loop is CASSRQGRSPLHF. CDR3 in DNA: TGTGCCAGCAGCCGGCAGGGTCGCTCACCCCTCCACTTT.

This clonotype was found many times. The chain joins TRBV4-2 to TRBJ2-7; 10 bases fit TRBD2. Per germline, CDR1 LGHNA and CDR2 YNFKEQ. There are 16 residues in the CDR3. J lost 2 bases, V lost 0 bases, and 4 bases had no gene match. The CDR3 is CASSQDILAGAYEQYF. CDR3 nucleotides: TGTGCCAGCAGCCAAGATATCCTAGCGGGGGCCTACGAGCAGTACTTC.

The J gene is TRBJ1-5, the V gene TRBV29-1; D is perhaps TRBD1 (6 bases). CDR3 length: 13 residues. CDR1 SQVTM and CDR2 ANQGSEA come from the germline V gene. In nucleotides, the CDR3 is TGCAGTTACTTACAGGGCTCCAATCAGCCCCAGCATTTT. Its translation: CSYLQGSNQPQHF.

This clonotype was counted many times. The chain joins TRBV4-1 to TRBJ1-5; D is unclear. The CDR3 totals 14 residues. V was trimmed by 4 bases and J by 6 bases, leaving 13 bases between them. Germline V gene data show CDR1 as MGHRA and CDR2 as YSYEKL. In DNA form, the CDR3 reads TGCGCCAGCAGCCCCTTGGAGGGTGTTCAGCCCCAGCATTTT. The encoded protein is CASSPLEGVQPQHF.

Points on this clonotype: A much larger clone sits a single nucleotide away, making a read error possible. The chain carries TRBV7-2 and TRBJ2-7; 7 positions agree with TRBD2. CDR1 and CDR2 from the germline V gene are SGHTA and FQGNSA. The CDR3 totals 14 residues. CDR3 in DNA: TGTGTCAGCAGCTTAATCGGGAGGACTCGCGAGCAGTACTTC. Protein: CVSSLIGRTREQYF.

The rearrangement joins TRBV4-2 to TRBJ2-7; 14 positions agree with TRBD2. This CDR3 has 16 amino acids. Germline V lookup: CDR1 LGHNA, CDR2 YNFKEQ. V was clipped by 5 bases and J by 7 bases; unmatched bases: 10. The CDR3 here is CASSVPTSGRASEQYF. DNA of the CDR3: TGTGCCAGCAGCGTACCGACTAGCGGGAGGGCAAGTGAGCAGTACTTC.

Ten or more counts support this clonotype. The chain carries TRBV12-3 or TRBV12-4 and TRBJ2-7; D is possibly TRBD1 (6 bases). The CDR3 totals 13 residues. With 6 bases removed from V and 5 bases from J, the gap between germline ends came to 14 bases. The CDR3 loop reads CASSTSRGHEQYF. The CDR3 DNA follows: TGTGCCAGCAGCACCTCCAGGGGCCACGAGCAGTACTTC.

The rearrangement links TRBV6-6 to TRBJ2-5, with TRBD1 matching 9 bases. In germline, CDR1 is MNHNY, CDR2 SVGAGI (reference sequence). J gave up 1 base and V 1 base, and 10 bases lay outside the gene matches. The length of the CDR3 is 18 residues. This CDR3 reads CASSYLFPGTGPQETQYF. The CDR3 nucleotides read TGTGCCAGCAGTTACTTGTTTCCCGGGACAGGGCCCCAAGAGACCCAGTACTTC.

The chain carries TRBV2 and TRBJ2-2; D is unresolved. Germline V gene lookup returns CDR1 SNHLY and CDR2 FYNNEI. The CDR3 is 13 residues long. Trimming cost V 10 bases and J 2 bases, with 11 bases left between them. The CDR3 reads CATTGFNTGELFF. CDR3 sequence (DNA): TGTGCCACCACCGGGTTCAACACCGGGGAGCTGTTTTTT.

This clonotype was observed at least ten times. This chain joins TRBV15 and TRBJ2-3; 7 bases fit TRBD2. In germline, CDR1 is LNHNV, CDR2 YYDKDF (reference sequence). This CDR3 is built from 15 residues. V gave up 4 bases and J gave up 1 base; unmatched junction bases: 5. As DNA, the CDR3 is TGTGCCACCAGCATATCAGCGGGACGCACAGATACGCAGTATTTT. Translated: CATSISAGRTDTQYF.

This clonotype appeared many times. The CDR3 DNA is TGTGCCAGCAGTGAATCAGGGCGGGGATACGAAAAACTGTTTTTT. It is translated as CASSESGRGYEKLFF. The V gene is TRBV25-1, the J gene TRBJ1-4; D may be TRBD1 (5 bases). V was shortened by 1 base and J by 8 bases, with 14 bases between the two germline ends. In germline, CDR1 is MGHDK, CDR2 SYGVNS. The CDR3 is made up of 15 amino acids.

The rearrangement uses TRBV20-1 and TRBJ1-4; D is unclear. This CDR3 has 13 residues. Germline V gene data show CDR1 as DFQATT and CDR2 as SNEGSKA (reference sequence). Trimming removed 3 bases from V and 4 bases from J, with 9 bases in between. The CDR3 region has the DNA TGCAGTGCTAGTCGGGAGGGTAATGAAAAACTGTTTTTT. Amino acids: CSASREGNEKLFF.

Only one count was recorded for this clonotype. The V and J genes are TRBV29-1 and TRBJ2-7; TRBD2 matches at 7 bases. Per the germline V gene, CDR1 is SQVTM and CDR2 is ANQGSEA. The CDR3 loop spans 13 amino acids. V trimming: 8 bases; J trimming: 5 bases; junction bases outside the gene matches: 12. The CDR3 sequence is CSSLAGASHEQYF. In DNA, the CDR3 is TGCAGCAGTTTGGCGGGAGCTAGCCACGAGCAGTACTTC.

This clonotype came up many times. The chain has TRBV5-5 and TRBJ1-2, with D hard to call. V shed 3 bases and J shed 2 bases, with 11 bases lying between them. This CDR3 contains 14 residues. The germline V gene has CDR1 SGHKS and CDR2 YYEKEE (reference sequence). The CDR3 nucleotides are TGTGCCAGCAGCTCCTCACCGGAAAACTATGGCTACACCTTC. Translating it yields CASSSSPENYGYTF.

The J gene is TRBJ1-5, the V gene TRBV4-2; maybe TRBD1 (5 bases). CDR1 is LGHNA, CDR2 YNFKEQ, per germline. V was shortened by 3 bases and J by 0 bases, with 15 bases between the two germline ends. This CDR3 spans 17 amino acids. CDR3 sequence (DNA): TGTGCCAGCAGCCAGGGGGAGTGGACGCCTAGCAATCAGCCCCAGCATTTT. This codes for CASSQGEWTPSNQPQHF.

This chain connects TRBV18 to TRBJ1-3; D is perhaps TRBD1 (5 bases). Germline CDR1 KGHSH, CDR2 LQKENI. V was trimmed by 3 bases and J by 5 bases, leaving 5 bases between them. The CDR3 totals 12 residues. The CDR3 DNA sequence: TGTGCCAGCTCACCGGACAGAAACACCATATATTTT. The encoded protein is CASSPDRNTIYF.

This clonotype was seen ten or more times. CDR3 bases: TGCAGTGCTAGAGGGCGCTGGGGCACTCAATATAGCAATCAGCCCCAGCATTTT. This translates into CSARGRWGTQYSNQPQHF. The rearrangement joins TRBV20-1 to TRBJ1-5; weak D call: TRBD1 (5 bases). V lost 1 base to trimming and J lost 0 bases, with 19 bases between them. The CDR3 spans 18 residues. Germline-derived CDR1 and CDR2 are DFQATT and SNEGSKA (reference sequence).

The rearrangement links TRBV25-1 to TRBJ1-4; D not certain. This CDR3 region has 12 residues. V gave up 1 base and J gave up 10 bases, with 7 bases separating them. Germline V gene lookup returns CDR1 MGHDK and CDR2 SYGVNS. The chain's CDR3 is CASSEFTGKLFF. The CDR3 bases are TGTGCCAGCAGTGAATTTACGGGAAAACTGTTTTTT.

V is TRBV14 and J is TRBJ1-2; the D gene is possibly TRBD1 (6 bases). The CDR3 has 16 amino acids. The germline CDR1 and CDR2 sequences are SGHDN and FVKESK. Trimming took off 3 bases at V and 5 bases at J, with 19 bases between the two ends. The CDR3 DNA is TGTGCCAGCAGCCAGCAGATCACCGGGGGCTATTATGGCTACACCTTC. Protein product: CASSQQITGGYYGYTF.

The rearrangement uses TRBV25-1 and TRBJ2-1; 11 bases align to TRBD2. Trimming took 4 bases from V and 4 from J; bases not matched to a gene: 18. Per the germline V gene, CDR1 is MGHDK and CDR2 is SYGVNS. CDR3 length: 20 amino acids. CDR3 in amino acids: CASSGSSTLILAGVYNEQFF. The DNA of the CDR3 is TGTGCCAGCAGTGGTAGCTCGACTCTAATACTAGCGGGAGTATACAATGAGCAGTTCTTC.